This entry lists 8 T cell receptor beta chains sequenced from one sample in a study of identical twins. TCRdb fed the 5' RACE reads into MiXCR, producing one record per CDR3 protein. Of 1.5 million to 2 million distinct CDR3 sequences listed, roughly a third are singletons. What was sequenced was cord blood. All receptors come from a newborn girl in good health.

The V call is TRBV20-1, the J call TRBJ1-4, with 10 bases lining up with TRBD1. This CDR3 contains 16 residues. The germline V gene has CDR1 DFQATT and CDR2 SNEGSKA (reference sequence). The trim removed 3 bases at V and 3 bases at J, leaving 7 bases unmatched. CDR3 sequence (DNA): TGCAGTGCTAGTGACAGGGGGCCCGCAGCTAATGAAAAACTGTTTTTT. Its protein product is CSASDRGPAANEKLFF.

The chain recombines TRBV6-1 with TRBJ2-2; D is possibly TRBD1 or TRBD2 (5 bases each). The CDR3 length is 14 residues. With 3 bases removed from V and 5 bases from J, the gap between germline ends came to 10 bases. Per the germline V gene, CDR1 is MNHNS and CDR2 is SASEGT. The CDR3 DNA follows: TGTGCCAGCAGTGACCAGGGCGGGACCGGGGAGCTGTTTTTT. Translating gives CASSDQGGTGELFF.

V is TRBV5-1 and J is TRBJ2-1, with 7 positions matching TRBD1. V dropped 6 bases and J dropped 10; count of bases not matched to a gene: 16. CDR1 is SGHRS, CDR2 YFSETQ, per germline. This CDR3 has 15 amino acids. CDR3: CASKFWDSSSYEQFF. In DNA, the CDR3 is TGCGCCAGCAAATTCTGGGACAGTTCCTCCTACGAGCAGTTCTTC.

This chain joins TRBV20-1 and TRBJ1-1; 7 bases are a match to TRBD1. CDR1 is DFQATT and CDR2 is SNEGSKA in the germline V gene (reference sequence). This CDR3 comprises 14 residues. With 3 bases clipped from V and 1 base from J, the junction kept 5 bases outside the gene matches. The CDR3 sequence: CSASRGATNTEAFF. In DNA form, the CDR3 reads TGCAGTGCTAGCAGGGGGGCCACGAACACTGAAGCTTTCTTT.

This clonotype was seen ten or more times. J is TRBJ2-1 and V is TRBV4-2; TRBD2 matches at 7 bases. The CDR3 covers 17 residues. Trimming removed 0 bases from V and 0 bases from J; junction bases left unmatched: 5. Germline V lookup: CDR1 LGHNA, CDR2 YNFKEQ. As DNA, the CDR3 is TGTGCCAGCAGCCAAGATCCGGGGGGTAGCTCCTACAATGAGCAGTTCTTC. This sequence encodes CASSQDPGGSSYNEQFF.

The CDR3 sequence is CASSKWDRSTDTQYF. The CDR3, as DNA: TGTGCCAGCAGCAAATGGGACAGGAGCACAGATACGCAGTATTTT. The rearrangement uses TRBV21-1 and TRBJ2-3; the table's D call, TRBD1, was not checked against the DNA. TRBV21-1 is a recognized pseudogene. The length of the CDR3 is 15 residues.

The CDR3 region has the DNA TGTGCCAGCTGTCTGACCGGGACAGGGTCCAATGAGCAGTTCTTC. As protein: CASCLTGTGSNEQFF. V and J are TRBV2 and TRBJ2-1; 9 nucleotides line up with TRBD1. The CDR3 has 15 amino acids. The germline V gene encodes CDR1 SNHLY and CDR2 FYNNEI. Losses at the gene ends were 8 bases for V and 6 bases for J; bases not matched to a gene: 11.

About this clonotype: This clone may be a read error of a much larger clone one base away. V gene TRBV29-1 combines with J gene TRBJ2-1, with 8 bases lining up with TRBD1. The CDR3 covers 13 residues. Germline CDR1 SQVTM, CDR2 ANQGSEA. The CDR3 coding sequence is TGCAGCGTTGAGAGACAGGGGTACAATGAGCGGTTCTTC. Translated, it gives CSVERQGYNERFF.